A single sample is the source of the 7 T cell receptor beta chains below, sequenced in a study of blood T cell repertoires in COVID-19. Sequencing was performed with immunoSEQ multiplex PCR; in TCRdb, only in-frame clones are kept and a portion is missing. The sample records 84,000 or so clones, nearly 85% being singletons. Sequenced sample: peripheral blood. These receptors were collected from a woman of 80 years or more with acute or convalescent COVID-19.

The chain joins TRBV12-3 or TRBV12-4 to TRBJ1-1, with D unclear. V was clipped by 5 bases and J by 4 bases, with 5 bases between them. This CDR3 comprises 11 residues. For the CDR3, the DNA is TGTGCCAGCAGTGAGGGCACTGAAGCTTTCTTT. Residues: CASSEGTEAFF.

The chain uses TRBV7-9 and TRBJ2-5, with 11 nucleotides matching TRBD2. CDR3 length: 17 residues. Germline V CDR1 and CDR2: SEHNR, FQNEAQ (reference sequence). Losses at the gene ends were 6 bases for V and 5 bases for J; bases not matched to a gene: 14. The CDR3 is CASRHYPASGRKETQYF. The CDR3 bases are TGTGCCAGCAGACATTACCCGGCTAGCGGGAGGAAGGAGACCCAGTACTTC.

This clone has only one observation. The chain is built from TRBV19 and TRBJ1-3, with TRBD1 as a possible D gene (5 bases). The germline V gene encodes CDR1 LNHDA and CDR2 SQIVND (reference sequence). CDR3 size: 14 residues. Between the trimmed V and J ends, which lost 6 bases and 7 bases, there was a span of 16 bases. CDR3: CASSPWGPSNTIYF. CDR3 coding DNA: TGTGCCAGTAGCCCATGGGGCCCCAGCAACACCATATATTTT. The entire variable domain, with the rest obtained from reference TRBV19 and TRBJ1-3, is as follows: DGGITQSPKYLFRKEGQNVTLSCEQNLNHDAMYWYRQDPGQGLRLIYYSQIVNDFQKGDIAEGYSVSREKKESFPLTVTSAQKNPTAFYLCASSPWGPSNTIYFGEGSWLTVV.

This chain links TRBV2 with TRBJ2-1, with D perhaps TRBD1 (6 bases). The CDR3 loop spans 15 amino acids. In germline, CDR1 is SNHLY, CDR2 FYNNEI. Trimming took off 5 bases at V and 1 base at J, with 12 bases between the two ends. Here the CDR3 reads CASSYQGFSYNEQFF. The CDR3 DNA sequence: TGTGCCAGCAGTTACCAGGGGTTTTCCTACAATGAGCAGTTCTTC.

The V call is TRBV9, the J call TRBJ2-2; 9 bases agree with TRBD2. Unmatched junction bases numbered 4, after V lost 2 bases and J lost 2 bases. The CDR3 extends over 16 amino acids. The V gene's germline CDR1 is SGDLS and CDR2 YYNGEE. CDR3 in DNA: TGTGCCAGCAGCGTGGGACTAGCAGAAAACACCGGGGAGCTGTTTTTT. Protein: CASSVGLAENTGELFF. The whole variable domain, remainder taken from reference TRBV9 and TRBJ2-2, is DSGVTQTPKHLITATGQRVTLRCSPRSGDLSVYWYQQSLDQGLQFLIQYYNGEERAKGNILERFSAQQFPDLHSELNLSSLELGDSALYFCASSVGLAENTGELFFGEGSRLTVL.

CDR3 residues: CASSLRTSGRVESYNEQFF. For the CDR3, the DNA is TGTGCCAGCAGCCTTCGGACTAGCGGGAGAGTGGAGAGCTACAATGAGCAGTTCTTC. This chain links TRBV5-6 with TRBJ2-1; the match to TRBD2 covers 13 bases. Germline trimming cut 4 bases from V and 3 bases from J; bases unmatched to any gene: 13. Germline CDR1 and CDR2: SGHDT and YYEEEE. This CDR3 spans 19 amino acids.

CDR3 sequence (DNA): TGTGCCAGCAGTTACTCCCGGGAAGGCACAGATACGCAGTATTTT. Translating it yields CASSYSREGTDTQYF. This chain joins TRBV6-5 and TRBJ2-3, with D possibly being TRBD2 (5 bases). Trimming removed 0 bases from V and 1 base from J, with 8 bases in between. CDR3 length: 15 residues. The V gene's germline CDR1 is MNHEY and CDR2 SVGAGI.